These 11 T cell receptor beta chains came from one sample sequenced in a study of beta chain features in type 1 diabetes. Their antigens remain unidentified. General study results and limits: Patients with Type 1 diabetes showed moderately but significantly shorter TCRB CDR3s in all four CD4+ subsets.

Expressed TCRB transcripts got sequenced, as all isolated RNA was reverse transcribed. Assay: immunoSEQ multiplex PCR; the TCRdb copy retains only in-frame clones and omits some. Among roughly 330,000 clones, approximately 13% were seen once, and the ten largest hold roughly 0.015%. The sequenced sample was naive CD4+ T cells from blood. The receptors shown here come from a young woman with type 1 diabetes.

The V call is TRBV6-4, the J call TRBJ2-1; 9 positions agree with TRBD1. CDR1 and CDR2 (germline): MRHNA, SNTAGT. V trimming: 4 bases; J trimming: 9 bases; junction bases outside the gene matches: 13. The CDR3 loop spans 16 amino acids. The DNA for the CDR3 is TGTGCCAGCAGTGTCCCCGGGGACAGGGTCTATGGTGAGCAGTTCTTC. Its protein is CASSVPGDRVYGEQFF.

The CDR3 coding sequence is TGTGCCAGCAGCTTGGGCGGCGGGAATCAGCCCCAGCATTTT. Translated, it gives CASSLGGGNQPQHF. The V call is TRBV5-6, the J call TRBJ1-5, with D hard to call. The ends were cut back, 0 bases at V and 4 bases at J, with 8 bases in the middle. Germline CDR1 SGHDT, CDR2 YYEEEE. The CDR3 has 14 residues.

This clone was found a few times. V usage is TRBV7-3 and J usage is TRBJ2-5; maybe TRBD2 (6 bases). Per germline, CDR1 SGHTA and CDR2 FQGTGA. Deletions cut 2 bases from V and 2 bases from J, with 12 bases between. The CDR3 consists of 15 residues. In DNA, the CDR3 is TGTGCCAGCAGCTTAGGGGGGACTTCGCAAGAGACCCAGTACTTC. It specifies CASSLGGTSQETQYF.

This chain connects TRBV25-1 to TRBJ2-7; 11 bases are shared with TRBD2. Germline V CDR1 and CDR2: MGHDK, SYGVNS. The junction had 3 bases not matched to a gene; V was cut back by 3 bases and J by 2 bases. The CDR3 is 15 amino acids. Here the CDR3 DNA reads TGTGCCAGCAGTGAGTCGACTAGCGGGGCCTACGAGCAGTACTTC. This gives the protein CASSESTSGAYEQYF.

CDR3 sequence: CASSYGVTSDEQFF. DNA of the CDR3: TGTGCCAGCAGCTACGGGGTTACGTCGGATGAGCAGTTCTTC. The rearrangement links TRBV11-3 to TRBJ2-1, with a tentative D call TRBD2 (5 bases). The germline V gene encodes CDR1 SGHNT and CDR2 YENEEA. The germline V and J ends were trimmed by 4 bases and 8 bases, with 15 bases remaining between them. The CDR3 covers 14 residues.

The chain uses TRBV11-3 and TRBJ2-2; 8 nucleotides agree with TRBD2. The V and J ends lost 5 bases and 6 bases, in that order; junction bases with no gene match: 8. This CDR3 is 15 amino acids long. CDR1 is SGHNT, CDR2 YENEEA, per germline. This CDR3 reads CASSLTGLVAGELFF. CDR3 DNA sequence: TGTGCCAGCAGCCTAACGGGACTAGTTGCCGGGGAGCTGTTTTTT. The whole variable domain, remainder taken from reference TRBV11-3 and TRBJ2-2, is EAGVVQSPRYKIIEKKQPVAFWCNPISGHNTLYWYLQNLGQGPELLIRYENEEAVDDSQLPKDRFSAERLKGVDSTLKIQPAELGDSAVYLCASSLTGLVAGELFFGEGSRLTVL.

The chain couples TRBV5-1 to TRBJ2-2, with a possible D match to TRBD1 (5 bases). V was pared by 1 base and J by 2 bases, with 9 bases between. This CDR3 spans 15 amino acids. Looked up from germline, CDR1 is SGHRS and CDR2 is YFSETQ. CDR3 nucleotides: TGCGCCAGCAGCTTGCAGGGCAGAAACACCGGGGAGCTGTTTTTT. The encoded protein is CASSLQGRNTGELFF.

This sequence joins TRBV5-1 and TRBJ2-2; tentatively, D is TRBD1 (5 bases). Germline-derived CDR1 and CDR2 are SGHRS and YFSETQ. Trimming took 0 bases from V and 4 from J, leaving 16 bases between them. This CDR3 has 17 amino acids. The CDR3 loop reads CASSLGAEVGRTGELFF. CDR3 DNA: TGCGCCAGCAGCTTGGGGGCTGAAGTGGGGCGCACCGGGGAGCTGTTTTTT.

This clone was observed a few times. The V call is TRBV10-3, the J call TRBJ2-1; D not certain. The CDR3 totals 15 residues. Germline lookup yields CDR1 ENHRY and CDR2 SYGVKD. V shed 3 bases and J shed 5 bases, with 14 bases lying between them. Here the CDR3 DNA reads TGTGCCATCAGTGATTTCGTATCAACGGACAATGAGCAGTTCTTC. Its protein is CAISDFVSTDNEQFF.

This clone was detected ten times or more. The chain carries TRBV29-1 and TRBJ2-1; D possibly corresponds to TRBD2 (6 bases). The CDR3 spans 12 residues. The germline V gene encodes CDR1 SQVTM and CDR2 ANQGSEA. The ends were cut back, 6 bases at V and 12 bases at J, with 18 bases in the middle. CDR3 amino acids: CSVGSWEIGQFF. CDR3 in DNA: TGCAGCGTCGGGAGTTGGGAGATCGGGCAGTTCTTC.

V usage is TRBV11-2 and J usage is TRBJ2-7; 7 nucleotides agree with TRBD1. This CDR3 contains 15 residues. V dropped 0 bases and J dropped 4; count of bases not matched to a gene: 6. Germline values: CDR1 SGHAT, CDR2 FQNNGV. Here the CDR3 reads CASSLDDRVWYEQYV. Written as DNA, the CDR3 is TGTGCCAGCAGCTTAGACGACAGGGTATGGTACGAGCAGTACGTC.